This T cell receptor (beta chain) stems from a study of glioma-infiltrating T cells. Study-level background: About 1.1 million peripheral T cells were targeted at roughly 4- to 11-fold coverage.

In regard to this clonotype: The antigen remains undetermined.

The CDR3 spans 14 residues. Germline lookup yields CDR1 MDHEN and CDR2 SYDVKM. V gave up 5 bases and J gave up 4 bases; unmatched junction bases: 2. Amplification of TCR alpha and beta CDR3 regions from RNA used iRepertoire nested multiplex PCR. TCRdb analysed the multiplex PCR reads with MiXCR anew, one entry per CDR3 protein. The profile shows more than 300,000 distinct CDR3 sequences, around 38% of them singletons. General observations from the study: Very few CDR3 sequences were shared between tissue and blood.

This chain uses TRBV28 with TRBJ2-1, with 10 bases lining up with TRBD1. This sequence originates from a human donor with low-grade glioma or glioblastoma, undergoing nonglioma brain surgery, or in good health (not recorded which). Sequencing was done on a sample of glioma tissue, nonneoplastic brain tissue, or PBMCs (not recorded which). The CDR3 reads CASSRTGGYNEQFF. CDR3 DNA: TGTGCCAGCAGTAGGACAGGGGGTTACAATGAGCAGTTCTTC.